These 31 T cell receptor beta chains came from one sample sequenced in a study of Ad26.COV2.S vaccination and SARS-CoV-2 variants. Treatment noted: around 19 received Ad26.COV2.S at low or high dose, single or two shots; about 5 received placebo; per-sample allocation not given. Sampling was done on day 63 after the first vaccine or placebo injection. Sequenced by immunoSEQ multiplex PCR; TCRdb stores in-frame clones only, minus some. The sample yields 400,000 to 500,000 clones, 80% to 90% seen once. The specimen was peripheral blood, collected in a trial of Ad26.COV2.S vaccine versus placebo. Receptor source: a person aged 18-65 years who received the Ad26.COV2.S COVID-19 vaccine or a placebo.

This clone was recorded once. V is TRBV6-5 and J is TRBJ1-1; possible D gene TRBD1, 6 bases. V was shortened by 9 bases and J by 12 bases, with 20 bases between the two germline ends. This CDR3 has 12 residues. CDR1 and CDR2 (germline): MNHEY, SVGAGI. CDR3 region: CASWGPGRGTFF. CDR3 sequence (DNA): TGTGCCAGTTGGGGGCCCGGGAGGGGAACTTTCTTT.

This clone showed up just a few times. The V gene is TRBV27, the J gene TRBJ1-1, with D possibly matching TRBD1 (5 bases). Germline V CDR1 and CDR2: MNHEY, SMNVEV (reference sequence). Trimming left V 9 bases short and J 6 bases short, with 17 bases between. The CDR3 has 13 amino acids. In DNA, the CDR3 is TGTGCCAGTCTAGAGACAGCCAGGGCTGAAGCTTTCTTT. Residues: CASLETARAEAFF.

The rearrangement uses TRBV10-3 and TRBJ2-3, with a possible D match to TRBD1 (5 bases). Trimming cost V 2 bases and J 2 bases, with 14 bases left between them. The germline V gene encodes CDR1 ENHRY and CDR2 SYGVKD. The CDR3 contains 16 residues. As DNA, the CDR3 is TGTGCCATCAGTGAGCGACAGAAGGGCTTCACAGATACGCAGTATTTT. This encodes CAISERQKGFTDTQYF.

This clone was detected only once. The gene calls are TRBV10-3 and TRBJ2-7; 8 positions agree with TRBD2. CDR1 and CDR2 from the germline V gene are ENHRY and SYGVKD. The CDR3 contains 12 residues. Losses at the gene ends were 10 bases for V and 2 bases for J; bases not matched to a gene: 4. As DNA, the CDR3 is TGTGCCACCGGGACTAGGACCTACGAGCAGTACTTC. Translating it yields CATGTRTYEQYF.

The rearrangement links TRBV6-2 or TRBV6-3 to TRBJ2-1, with TRBD2 as a possible D gene (6 bases). The germline V gene encodes CDR1 MNHEY and CDR2 SVGEGT. The germline V and J ends were trimmed by 2 bases and 2 bases, with 10 bases remaining between them. The CDR3 spans 15 residues. CDR3 in amino acids: CASSYRENPYNEQFF. CDR3 bases: TGTGCCAGCAGTTACCGGGAGAACCCCTACAATGAGCAGTTCTTC.

The gene calls are TRBV27 and TRBJ1-1, with D perhaps TRBD1 (6 bases). V was cut by 4 bases and J by 7 bases, with 13 bases left in between. Germline lookup yields CDR1 MNHEY and CDR2 SMNVEV (reference sequence). This CDR3 has 13 residues. The CDR3 nucleotides read TGTGCCAGCAGTTCCCAGGGGAGGGGTGAAGCTTTCTTT. It encodes CASSSQGRGEAFF.

As for this clone: Additional DNA sequences in this sample encode the identical CDR3. The chain joins TRBV2 to TRBJ2-2, with D unresolved. CDR3 length: 14 residues. The ends were cut back, 4 bases at V and 1 base at J, with 7 bases in the middle. Germline V gives CDR1 SNHLY, CDR2 FYNNEI. The DNA for the CDR3 is TGTGCCAGCAGTGGTCGCAGGAACACCGGGGAGCTGTTTTTT. This codes for CASSGRRNTGELFF.

V is TRBV7-3 and J is TRBJ2-5; no clear D gene. Germline CDR1 reads SGHTA; CDR2 reads FQGTGA. This CDR3 is 14 amino acids long. V was pared by 0 bases and J by 5 bases, with 10 bases between. The CDR3 DNA sequence: TGTGCCAGCAGCTTAACAGGTAGCTGGGAGACCCAGTACTTC. Its protein is CASSLTGSWETQYF.

The chain joins TRBV7-2 to TRBJ2-1, with 7 bases identical to TRBD2. The CDR3 runs to 14 residues. Germline CDR1 is SGHTA and CDR2 is FQGNSA. The junction had 5 bases not matched to a gene; V was cut back by 2 bases and J by 7 bases. The CDR3 DNA reads as TGTGCCAGCAGCTTACGGCGGGAGAGTAATGAGCAGTTCTTC. Its translation: CASSLRRESNEQFF.

The chain joins TRBV6-5 to TRBJ2-7, with D perhaps assigned TRBD1 or TRBD2 (6 bases each). The germline V gene has CDR1 MNHEY and CDR2 SVGAGI. Trimming shortened V by 8 bases and J by 5 bases, and 16 bases separated the two germline ends. The CDR3 is 13 amino acids. The CDR3 region is CASGEGGRDEQYF. The CDR3 nucleotides read TGTGCCAGCGGAGAGGGGGGCAGGGACGAGCAGTACTTC.

The gene calls are TRBV5-6 and TRBJ1-2; no reliable D call. This CDR3 is built from 16 residues. Looked up from germline, CDR1 is SGHDT and CDR2 is YYEEEE. V lost 4 bases, J lost 2 bases, and 18 bases lay in between. DNA for the CDR3: TGTGCCAGCAGCACGGCTATCAGGTCGGAAAACTATGGCTACACCTTC. It encodes CASSTAIRSENYGYTF.

This rearrangement joins TRBV29-1 to TRBJ1-2; D is unclear. The CDR3 is 11 amino acids. The germline V gene encodes CDR1 SQVTM and CDR2 ANQGSEA. The ends were cut back, 5 bases at V and 4 bases at J, with 8 bases in the middle. This chain's CDR3 is CSVSDFYGYTF. The CDR3 bases are TGCAGCGTTTCGGATTTCTATGGCTACACCTTC.

This clone has just one count. The gene calls are TRBV6-6 and TRBJ2-2, with 7 bases lining up with TRBD2. This CDR3 has 16 residues. V dropped 6 bases and J dropped 1; count of bases not matched to a gene: 8. Germline V CDR1 and CDR2: MNHNY, SVGAGI (reference sequence). The CDR3 reads CASRSSSGLNTGELFF. The CDR3 bases are TGTGCCAGCAGAAGTAGTAGCGGGTTGAACACCGGGGAGCTGTTTTTT.

This chain uses TRBV5-1 with TRBJ2-3, with a possible D match to TRBD2 (5 bases). Trimming took 5 bases from V and 2 from J, leaving 15 bases between them. Germline assignment: CDR1 SGHRS and CDR2 YFSETQ. This CDR3 contains 15 residues. The CDR3 bases are TGCGCCAGCAGTTTCGGACTGAGGATCACAGATACGCAGTATTTT. This codes for CASSFGLRITDTQYF.

To note about this clone: This CDR3 is also generated by other DNA sequences in the sample. The chain has TRBV7-2 and TRBJ1-3; unclear D gene. Germline loops: CDR1 SGHTA, CDR2 FQGNSA. V dropped 4 bases and J dropped 3 bases, with 7 bases sitting between them. The CDR3 is made up of 13 amino acids. The CDR3 protein is CASSSGGGNTIYF. Here the CDR3 DNA reads TGTGCCAGCAGCTCGGGTGGTGGAAACACCATATATTTT.

The chain carries TRBV5-5 and TRBJ1-5; 10 nucleotides align to TRBD1. Trimming at V came to 3 bases and at J to 7 bases, leaving 7 bases not matched to a gene. The CDR3 loop spans 15 amino acids. CDR1 and CDR2 from the germline V gene are SGHKS and YYEKEE (reference sequence). The CDR3 sequence is CASSWGTGEGQPQHF. The CDR3 DNA sequence: TGTGCCAGCAGCTGGGGGACAGGGGAAGGCCAGCCCCAGCATTTT. The whole variable domain, filled in from reference TRBV5-5 and TRBJ1-5, reads DAGVTQSPTHLIKTRGQQVTLRCSPISGHKSVSWYQQVLGQGPQFIFQYYEKEERGRGNFPDRFSARQFPNYSSELNVNALLLGDSALYLCASSWGTGEGQPQHFGDGTRLSIL.

This chain connects TRBV7-9 to TRBJ2-1; tentative D call: TRBD2 (5 bases). V gave up 11 bases and J gave up 2 bases, with 22 bases separating them. CDR3 length equals 16 residues. CDR1 is SEHNR, CDR2 FQNEAQ, per germline (reference sequence). The CDR3: CALTEEGGRPYNEQFF. DNA for the CDR3: TGTGCCCTAACCGAAGAGGGCGGGCGACCCTACAATGAGCAGTTCTTC.

This clone was detected only once. The rearrangement joins TRBV12-3 or TRBV12-4 to TRBJ1-1, with D unclear. V was cut by 2 bases and J by 6 bases, with 7 bases left in between. The CDR3 runs 12 residues. This chain's CDR3 is CASSLNGAEAFF. CDR3 nucleotide sequence: TGTGCCAGCAGTTTAAATGGGGCTGAAGCTTTCTTT.

The gene calls are TRBV18 and TRBJ1-2; TRBD1 might be the D (5 bases). CDR1 and CDR2 (germline): KGHSH, LQKENI. Trimming pared 3 bases from V and 2 bases from J, leaving 10 bases between. The CDR3 length is 14 residues. DNA of the CDR3: TGTGCCAGCTCACCGGGGGTTTTCAACTATGGCTACACCTTC. Encoded protein: CASSPGVFNYGYTF.

The chain has TRBV6-2 or TRBV6-3 and TRBJ1-1, with 7 positions matching TRBD1. There are 19 residues in the CDR3. CDR1 and CDR2 (germline): MNHEY, SVGEGT. With V trimmed by 4 bases and J by 6 bases, 23 bases remained unmatched. The CDR3 loop is CASSLLLRPQGFTLSEAFF. CDR3 sequence (DNA): TGTGCCAGCAGTTTACTACTCCGGCCACAGGGGTTTACCCTCTCTGAAGCTTTCTTT.

The rearrangement links TRBV19 to TRBJ2-1; TRBD1 is a possible D gene (6 bases). CDR1 is LNHDA, CDR2 SQIVND, per germline (reference sequence). V lost 5 bases and J lost 9, with 20 bases in between. CDR3 size: 15 residues. In nucleotides, the CDR3 is TGTGCCAGTAGTCGTTTGGGGGCAGGCCGGGCTGAGCAGTTCTTC. The encoded protein is CASSRLGAGRAEQFF.

V and J are TRBV6-5 and TRBJ2-7, with D maybe TRBD1 (5 bases). The ends were cut back, 10 bases at V and 3 bases at J, with 16 bases in the middle. In germline, CDR1 is MNHEY, CDR2 SVGAGI. CDR3 size: 13 residues. In DNA, the CDR3 is TGTGCCATTTCATTAGACAGATTCTACGAGCAGTACGTC. Its translation is CAISLDRFYEQYV.

This rearrangement joins TRBV18 to TRBJ1-4, with 7 bases aligning to TRBD1. The CDR3 spans 15 residues. Looked up from germline, CDR1 is KGHSH and CDR2 is LQKENI. Trimming cost V 2 bases and J 4 bases; bases outside gene matches: 4. CDR3 sequence (DNA): TGTGCCAGCTCACCAGTGGGACAGAATAATGAAAAACTGTTTTTT. This translates into CASSPVGQNNEKLFF.

The sample holds a few counts of this clone. This sequence joins TRBV6-4 and TRBJ2-7; perhaps TRBD1 as D (5 bases). Germline CDR1 MRHNA, CDR2 SNTAGT. The CDR3 is 15 amino acids. The ends were cut back, 7 bases at V and 1 base at J, with 17 bases in the middle. The CDR3, as DNA: TGTGCCAGCACCCCGTTAGGACCAGGGTCCTACGAGCAGTACTTC. Protein product: CASTPLGPGSYEQYF.

This sequence joins TRBV2 and TRBJ1-4; D is possibly TRBD1 (5 bases). Trimming took off 8 bases at V and 3 bases at J, with 10 bases between the two ends. Germline lookup yields CDR1 SNHLY and CDR2 FYNNEI. The CDR3 has 13 amino acids. CDR3 nucleotide sequence: TGTGCCAGCGGGGCGGTCCCTAATGAAAAACTGTTTTTT. Translation: CASGAVPNEKLFF.

The count of this clone is one. J is TRBJ1-2 and V is TRBV5-8, with D unclear. The length of the CDR3 is 14 residues. CDR1 is SGHTS, CDR2 YDEGEE, per germline. Trimming shortened V by 4 bases and J by 5 bases, and 15 bases separated the two germline ends. The DNA of the CDR3 is TGTGCCAGCAGCCCCCTAGGTACCCAATATGGCTACACCTTC. Encoded protein: CASSPLGTQYGYTF.

This sequence joins TRBV7-9 and TRBJ1-3; 8 nucleotides line up with TRBD1. This CDR3 has 14 residues. The germline V gene encodes CDR1 SEHNR and CDR2 FQNEAQ (reference sequence). V trimming: 3 bases; J trimming: 6 bases; junction bases outside the gene matches: 4. Written as DNA, the CDR3 is TGTGCCAGCAGCTTCGGACAGGGTTCAAACACCATATATTTT. Translating it yields CASSFGQGSNTIYF.

The chain carries TRBV4-3 and TRBJ1-1, with D possibly matching TRBD1 (5 bases). The CDR3 spans 16 residues. Germline assignment: CDR1 LGHNA and CDR2 YSLEER. Trimming pared 4 bases from V and 1 base from J, leaving 16 bases between. DNA of the CDR3: TGCGCCAGCAGCCCTGATAATGGGGGTCGGAACACTGAAGCTTTCTTT. Its translation is CASSPDNGGRNTEAFF.

CDR3 nucleotides: TGTGCCAGCAGCCAAGGGGACCCGAGCTCCTATAATTCACCCCTCCACTTT. Its protein is CASSQGDPSSYNSPLHF. V gene TRBV4-2 combines with J gene TRBJ1-6, with D tentatively TRBD1 (5 bases). The ends were cut back, 1 base at V and 0 bases at J, with 10 bases in the middle. CDR1 and CDR2 (germline): LGHNA, YNFKEQ. This CDR3 has 17 residues.

This clone was picked up one time. V gene TRBV10-3 combines with J gene TRBJ2-5; 12 bases match TRBD1. This CDR3 region has 19 residues. The junction had 15 bases not matched to a gene; V was cut back by 3 bases and J by 4 bases. Germline V CDR1 and CDR2: ENHRY, SYGVKD. The CDR3 reads CAISEGGLQGTGGIETQYF. CDR3 sequence (DNA): TGTGCCATCAGTGAAGGAGGGTTGCAAGGGACAGGGGGCATAGAGACCCAGTACTTC.

This clone was observed once. This chain joins TRBV5-6 and TRBJ2-2; D gene uncertain. This CDR3 comprises 13 residues. The V gene's germline CDR1 is SGHDT and CDR2 YYEEEE. V was pared by 0 bases and J by 6 bases, with 6 bases between. CDR3 residues: CASSLVSPGELFF. The DNA of the CDR3 is TGTGCCAGCAGCTTGGTCAGTCCCGGGGAGCTGTTTTTT.